This T cell receptor beta chain was retrieved from a study of response to subunit inactivated influenza vaccine. Study outcomes and limitations: Authors suggested seasonal influenza vaccinations each recruit few new T cells.

TCRdb itself ran the RT-PCR reads through MiXCR, one entry per CDR3 protein. The sample holds 530,000 or so distinct CDR3 sequences; about 14% are singletons and the top ten take around 10%. Germline V gene lookup returns CDR1 SGHDN and CDR2 FVKESK. CDR3 size: 12 residues. V lost 5 bases, J lost 12 bases, and 16 bases lay in between. As for this clonotype: The antigen is not known.

The receptor was isolated from a man over 45 who received an inactivated influenza vaccine. This material consisted of PBMCs from blood, taken approximately 13 days after vaccination. The chain links TRBV14 to TRBJ2-5; D remains unclear. Here the CDR3 reads CASSYGRQAEYF. The CDR3 nucleotides are TGTGCCAGCAGCTACGGGCGGCAGGCGGAGTACTTC.